This T cell receptor (beta chain) was found in a study of spatial heterogeneity in lung cancer. Study-level results: Within tumors, counts of expanded alpha and beta TCRs tracked tumor mutation counts.

This clonotype was found many times. The antigen is undetermined. Germline CDR1 reads DFQATT; CDR2 reads SNEGSKA (reference sequence). The V end was cut by 1 base, the J end by 0 bases, with 8 bases between. The CDR3 contains 14 residues. Each CDR3 protein is one row after TCRdb ran MiXCR on the 5' RACE reads. This table has more than 4,000 distinct CDR3 sequences, less than 9% appearing once. Noted time point: sample taken at primary tumor resection. The donor group consisted of around 70 patients who had untreated, early-stage non-small cell lung cancer. Tumor, nontumor lung or frozen PBMC supplied whole RNA, sequenced without sorting.

The genes are TRBV20-1 and TRBJ2-3; perhaps D is TRBD1 or TRBD2 (5 bases each). The sequence came from a male donor with early-stage non-small cell lung cancer. The source material was lung tumor tissue, sampled at surgery. The CDR3 reads CSARGGPSTDTQYF. The CDR3 coding sequence is TGCAGTGCTAGAGGGGGACCTAGCACAGATACGCAGTATTTT.